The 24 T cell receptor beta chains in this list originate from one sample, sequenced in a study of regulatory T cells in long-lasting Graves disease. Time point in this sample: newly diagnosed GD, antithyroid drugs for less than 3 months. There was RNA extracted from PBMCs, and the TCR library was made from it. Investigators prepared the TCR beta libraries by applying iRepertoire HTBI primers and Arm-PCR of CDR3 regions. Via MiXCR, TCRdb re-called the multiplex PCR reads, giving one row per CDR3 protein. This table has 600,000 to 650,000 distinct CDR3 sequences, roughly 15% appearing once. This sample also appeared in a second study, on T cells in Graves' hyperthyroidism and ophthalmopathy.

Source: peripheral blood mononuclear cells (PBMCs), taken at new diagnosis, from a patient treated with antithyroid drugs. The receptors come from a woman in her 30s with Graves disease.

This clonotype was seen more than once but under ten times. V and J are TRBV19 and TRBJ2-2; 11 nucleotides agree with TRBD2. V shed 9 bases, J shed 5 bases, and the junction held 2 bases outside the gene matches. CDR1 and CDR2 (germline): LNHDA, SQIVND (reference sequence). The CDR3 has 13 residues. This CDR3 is CASRLAGTGELFF. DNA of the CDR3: TGTGCCAGCCGACTAGCGGGGACCGGGGAGCTGTTTTTT. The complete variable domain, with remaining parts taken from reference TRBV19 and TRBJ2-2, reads DGGITQSPKYLFRKEGQNVTLSCEQNLNHDAMYWYRQDPGQGLRLIYYSQIVNDFQKGDIAEGYSVSREKKESFPLTVTSAQKNPTAFYLCASRLAGTGELFFGEGSRLTVL.

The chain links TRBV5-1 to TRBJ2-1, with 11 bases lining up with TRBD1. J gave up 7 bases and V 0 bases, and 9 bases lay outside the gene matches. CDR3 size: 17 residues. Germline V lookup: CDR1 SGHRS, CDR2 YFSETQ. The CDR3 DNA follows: TGCGCCAGCAGCTTGGGGTACGGGACAGGGGGAAGGAATGAGCAGTTCTTC. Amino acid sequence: CASSLGYGTGGRNEQFF.

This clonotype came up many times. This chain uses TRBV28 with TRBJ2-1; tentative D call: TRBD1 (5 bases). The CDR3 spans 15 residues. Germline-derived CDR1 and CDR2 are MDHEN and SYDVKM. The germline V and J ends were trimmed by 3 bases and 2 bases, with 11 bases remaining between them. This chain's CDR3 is CASSLGQPAYNEQFF. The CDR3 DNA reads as TGTGCCAGCAGTTTGGGGCAGCCCGCCTACAATGAGCAGTTCTTC.

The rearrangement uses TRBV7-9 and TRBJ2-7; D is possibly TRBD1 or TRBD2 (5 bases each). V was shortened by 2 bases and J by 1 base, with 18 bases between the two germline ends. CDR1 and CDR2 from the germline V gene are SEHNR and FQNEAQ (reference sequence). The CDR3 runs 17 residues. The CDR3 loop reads CASSLFREPRISYEQYF. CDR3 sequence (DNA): TGTGCCAGCAGCTTATTCAGGGAGCCCCGAATATCCTACGAGCAGTACTTC.

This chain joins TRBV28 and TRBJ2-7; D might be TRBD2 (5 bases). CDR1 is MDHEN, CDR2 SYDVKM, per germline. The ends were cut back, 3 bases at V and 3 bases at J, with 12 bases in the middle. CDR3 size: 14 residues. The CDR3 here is CASSFNGVNYEQYF. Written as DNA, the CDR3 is TGTGCCAGCAGTTTCAACGGGGTAAACTACGAGCAGTACTTC.

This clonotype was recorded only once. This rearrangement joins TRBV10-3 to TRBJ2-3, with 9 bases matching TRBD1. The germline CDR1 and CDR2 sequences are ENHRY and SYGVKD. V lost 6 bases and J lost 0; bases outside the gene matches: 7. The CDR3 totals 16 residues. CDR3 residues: CAISVQGALSTDTQYF. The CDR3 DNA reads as TGTGCCATCAGCGTACAGGGGGCCTTAAGCACAGATACGCAGTATTTT.

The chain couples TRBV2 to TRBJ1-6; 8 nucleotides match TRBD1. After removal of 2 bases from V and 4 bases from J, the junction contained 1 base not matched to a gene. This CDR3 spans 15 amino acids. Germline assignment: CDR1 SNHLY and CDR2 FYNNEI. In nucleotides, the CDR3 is TGTGCCAGCAGTGAATACAGGGGGTATAATTCACCCCTCCACTTT. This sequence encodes CASSEYRGYNSPLHF.

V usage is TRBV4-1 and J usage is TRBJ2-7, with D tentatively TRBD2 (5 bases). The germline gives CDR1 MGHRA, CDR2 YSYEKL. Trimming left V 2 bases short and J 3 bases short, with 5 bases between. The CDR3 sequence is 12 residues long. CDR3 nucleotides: TGCGCCAGCAGCCAACGGGACTACGAGCAGTACTTC. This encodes CASSQRDYEQYF.

CDR3 in amino acids: CATETESGTSGVETQYF. The DNA for the CDR3 is TGTGCCACCGAGACCGAATCCGGGACTAGCGGGGTGGAGACCCAGTACTTC. The chain couples TRBV24-1 to TRBJ2-5, with 13 bases lining up with TRBD2. In germline, CDR1 is KGHDR, CDR2 SFDVKD. V was clipped by 9 bases and J by 5 bases; unmatched bases: 14. CDR3 size: 17 residues.

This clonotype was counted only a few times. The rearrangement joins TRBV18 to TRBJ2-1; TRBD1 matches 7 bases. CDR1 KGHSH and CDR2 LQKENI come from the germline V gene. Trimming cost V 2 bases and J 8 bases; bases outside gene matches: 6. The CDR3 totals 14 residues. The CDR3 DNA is TGTGCCAGCTCACCAGCGACAGGGACCCATGAGCAGTTCTTC. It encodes CASSPATGTHEQFF.

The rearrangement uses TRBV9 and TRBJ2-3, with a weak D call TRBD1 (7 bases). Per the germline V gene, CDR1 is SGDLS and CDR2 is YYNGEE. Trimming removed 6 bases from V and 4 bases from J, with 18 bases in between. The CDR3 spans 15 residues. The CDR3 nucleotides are TGTGCCAGCACTCTCAGGGGGGAATTTTCAGATACGCAGTATTTT. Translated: CASTLRGEFSDTQYF.

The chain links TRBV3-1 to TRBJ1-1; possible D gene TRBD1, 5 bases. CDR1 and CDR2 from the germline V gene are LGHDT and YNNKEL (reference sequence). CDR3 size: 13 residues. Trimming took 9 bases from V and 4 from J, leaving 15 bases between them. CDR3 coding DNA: TGTGCCAGTGAGAGTGGGGGGGGCACTGAAGCTTTCTTT. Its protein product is CASESGGGTEAFF.

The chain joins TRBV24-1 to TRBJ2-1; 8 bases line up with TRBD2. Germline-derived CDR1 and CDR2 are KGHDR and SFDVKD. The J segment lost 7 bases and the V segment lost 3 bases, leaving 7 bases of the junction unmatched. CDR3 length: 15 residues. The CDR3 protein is CATSDPGGHGNEQFF. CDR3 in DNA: TGTGCCACCAGTGATCCGGGAGGGCATGGAAATGAGCAGTTCTTC.

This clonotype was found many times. CDR3 sequence reads: CASSFFGTNNNEQFF. The CDR3 nucleotides read TGTGCCAGCAGTTTCTTCGGGACTAACAACAATGAGCAGTTCTTC. The chain links TRBV28 to TRBJ2-1; 7 nucleotides agree with TRBD2. J lost 5 bases, V lost 3 bases, and 7 bases had no gene match. The CDR3 loop spans 15 amino acids. The V gene's germline CDR1 is MDHEN and CDR2 SYDVKM.

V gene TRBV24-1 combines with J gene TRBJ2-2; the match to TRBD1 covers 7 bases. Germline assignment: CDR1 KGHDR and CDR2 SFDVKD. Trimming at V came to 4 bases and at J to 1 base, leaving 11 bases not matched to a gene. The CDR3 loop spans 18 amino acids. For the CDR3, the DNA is TGTGCCACCAGTGACGTGAAGGGGGCTTGGAAGAACACCGGGGAGCTGTTTTTT. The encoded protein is CATSDVKGAWKNTGELFF.

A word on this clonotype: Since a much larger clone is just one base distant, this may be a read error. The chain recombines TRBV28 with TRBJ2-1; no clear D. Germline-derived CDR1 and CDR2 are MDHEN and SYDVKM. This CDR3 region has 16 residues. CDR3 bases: TGTGCCAGCAGCCGCAACAGACCCAGCTCCTGCAATGAGCAGTTCTTC. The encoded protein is CASSRNRPSSCNEQFF.

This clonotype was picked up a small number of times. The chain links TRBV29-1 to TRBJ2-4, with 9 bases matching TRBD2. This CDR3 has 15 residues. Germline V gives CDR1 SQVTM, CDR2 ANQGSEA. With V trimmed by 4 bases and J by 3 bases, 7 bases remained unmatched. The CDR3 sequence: CSVARTSEGKNIQYF. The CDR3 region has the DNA TGCAGCGTTGCCCGGACTAGCGAGGGCAAAAACATTCAGTACTTC.

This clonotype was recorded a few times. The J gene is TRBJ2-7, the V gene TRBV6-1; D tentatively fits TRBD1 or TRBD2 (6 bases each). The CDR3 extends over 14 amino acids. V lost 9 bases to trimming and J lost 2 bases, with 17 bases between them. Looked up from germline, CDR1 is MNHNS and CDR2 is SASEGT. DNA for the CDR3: TGTGCCAGTGAAAGACTAGGGGGGACCTACGAGCAGTACTTC. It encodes CASERLGGTYEQYF.

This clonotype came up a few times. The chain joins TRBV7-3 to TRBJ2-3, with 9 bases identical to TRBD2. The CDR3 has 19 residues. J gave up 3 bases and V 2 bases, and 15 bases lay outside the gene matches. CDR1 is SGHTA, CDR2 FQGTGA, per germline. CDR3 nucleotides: TGTGCCAGCAGCTTATTAGGTCGGCTCGCGGGAGGGCCGACAGATACGCAGTATTTT. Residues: CASSLLGRLAGGPTDTQYF.

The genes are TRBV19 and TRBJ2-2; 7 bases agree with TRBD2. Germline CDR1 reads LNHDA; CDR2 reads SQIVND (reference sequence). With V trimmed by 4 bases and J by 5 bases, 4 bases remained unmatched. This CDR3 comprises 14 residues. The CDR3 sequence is CASSTFSGTGELFF. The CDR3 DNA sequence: TGTGCCAGTAGTACCTTTAGCGGGACCGGGGAGCTGTTTTTT.

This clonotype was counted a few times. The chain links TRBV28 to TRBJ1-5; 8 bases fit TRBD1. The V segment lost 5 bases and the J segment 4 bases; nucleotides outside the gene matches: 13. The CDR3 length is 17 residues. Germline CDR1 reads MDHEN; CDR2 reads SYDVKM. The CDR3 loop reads CASSPRGATGGNQPQHF. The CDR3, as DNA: TGTGCCAGCAGTCCACGGGGGGCTACAGGGGGAAATCAGCCCCAGCATTTT.

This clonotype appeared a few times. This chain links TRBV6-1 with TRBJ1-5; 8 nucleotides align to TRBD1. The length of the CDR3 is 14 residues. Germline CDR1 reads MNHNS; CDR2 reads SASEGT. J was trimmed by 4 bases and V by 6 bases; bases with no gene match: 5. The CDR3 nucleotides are TGTGCCAGCAGCAAGGGACAGGCTAATCAGCCCCAGCATTTT. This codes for CASSKGQANQPQHF.

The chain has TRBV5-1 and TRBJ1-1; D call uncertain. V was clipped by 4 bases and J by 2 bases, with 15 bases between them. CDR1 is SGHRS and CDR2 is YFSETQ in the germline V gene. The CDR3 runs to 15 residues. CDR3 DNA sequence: TGCGCCAGCAGCCTCATTACCGCTCTAAACACTGAAGCTTTCTTT. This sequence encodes CASSLITALNTEAFF.

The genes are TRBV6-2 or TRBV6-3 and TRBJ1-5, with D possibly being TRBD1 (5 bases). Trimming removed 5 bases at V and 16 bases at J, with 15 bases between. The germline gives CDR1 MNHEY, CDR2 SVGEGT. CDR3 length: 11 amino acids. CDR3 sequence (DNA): TGTGCCAGCAGTCCCGGGCAGGGTGTCCATTTT. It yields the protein CASSPGQGVHF.